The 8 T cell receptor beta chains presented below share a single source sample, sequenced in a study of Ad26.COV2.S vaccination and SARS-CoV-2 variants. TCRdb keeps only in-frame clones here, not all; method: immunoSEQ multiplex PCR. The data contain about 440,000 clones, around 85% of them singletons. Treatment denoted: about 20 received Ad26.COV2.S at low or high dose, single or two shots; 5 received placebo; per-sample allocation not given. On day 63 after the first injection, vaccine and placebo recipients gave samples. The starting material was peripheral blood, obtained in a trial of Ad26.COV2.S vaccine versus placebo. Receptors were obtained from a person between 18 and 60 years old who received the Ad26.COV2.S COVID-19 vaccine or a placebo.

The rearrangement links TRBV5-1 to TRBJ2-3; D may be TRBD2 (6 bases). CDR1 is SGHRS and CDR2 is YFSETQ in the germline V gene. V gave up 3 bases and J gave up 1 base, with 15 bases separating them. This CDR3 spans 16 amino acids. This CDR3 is CASSSEAGRRTDTQYF. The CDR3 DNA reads TGCGCCAGCAGCTCAGAGGCGGGACGCCGCACAGATACGCAGTATTTT.

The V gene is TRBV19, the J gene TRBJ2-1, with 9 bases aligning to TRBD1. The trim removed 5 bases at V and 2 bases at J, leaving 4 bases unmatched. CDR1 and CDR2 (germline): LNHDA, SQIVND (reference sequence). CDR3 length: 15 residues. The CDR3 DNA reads TGTGCCAGTAGTGACACAGGGGGCCCCTACAATGAGCAGTTCTTC. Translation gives CASSDTGGPYNEQFF. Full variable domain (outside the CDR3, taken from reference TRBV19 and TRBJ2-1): DGGITQSPKYLFRKEGQNVTLSCEQNLNHDAMYWYRQDPGQGLRLIYYSQIVNDFQKGDIAEGYSVSREKKESFPLTVTSAQKNPTAFYLCASSDTGGPYNEQFFGPGTRLTVL.

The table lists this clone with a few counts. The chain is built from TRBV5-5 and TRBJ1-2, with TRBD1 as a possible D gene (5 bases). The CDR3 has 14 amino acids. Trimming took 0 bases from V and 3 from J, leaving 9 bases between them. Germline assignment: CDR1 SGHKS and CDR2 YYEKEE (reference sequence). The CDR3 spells CASSLAGNYYGYTF. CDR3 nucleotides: TGTGCCAGCAGCTTGGCAGGGAACTACTATGGCTACACCTTC.

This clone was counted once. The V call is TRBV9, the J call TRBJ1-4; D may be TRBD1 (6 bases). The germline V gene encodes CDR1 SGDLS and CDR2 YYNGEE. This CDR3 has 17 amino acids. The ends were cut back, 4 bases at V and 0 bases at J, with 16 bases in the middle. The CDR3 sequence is CASSTRRGSATNEKLFF. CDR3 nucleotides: TGTGCCAGCAGCACGCGTAGGGGGTCTGCAACTAATGAAAAACTGTTTTTT.

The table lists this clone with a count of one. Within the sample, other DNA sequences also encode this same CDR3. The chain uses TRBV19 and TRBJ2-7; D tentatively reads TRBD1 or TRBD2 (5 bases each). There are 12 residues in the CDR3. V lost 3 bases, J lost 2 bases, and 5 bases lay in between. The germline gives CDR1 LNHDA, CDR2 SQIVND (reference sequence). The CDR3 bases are TGTGCCAGTAGTATGGGACCCTACGAGCAGTACTTC. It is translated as CASSMGPYEQYF.

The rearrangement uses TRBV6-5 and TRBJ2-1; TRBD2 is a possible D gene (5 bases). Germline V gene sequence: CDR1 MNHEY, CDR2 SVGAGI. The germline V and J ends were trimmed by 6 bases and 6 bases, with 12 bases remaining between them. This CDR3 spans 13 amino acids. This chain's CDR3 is CASSAMRVNEQFF. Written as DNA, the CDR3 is TGTGCCAGCAGCGCTATGAGGGTCAATGAGCAGTTCTTC.

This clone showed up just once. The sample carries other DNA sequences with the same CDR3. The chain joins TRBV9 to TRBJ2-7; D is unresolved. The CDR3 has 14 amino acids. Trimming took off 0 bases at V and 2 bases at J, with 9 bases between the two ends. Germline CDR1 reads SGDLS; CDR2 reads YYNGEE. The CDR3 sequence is CASSVGGDTYEQYF. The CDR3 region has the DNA TGTGCCAGCAGCGTAGGTGGAGACACCTACGAGCAGTACTTC.

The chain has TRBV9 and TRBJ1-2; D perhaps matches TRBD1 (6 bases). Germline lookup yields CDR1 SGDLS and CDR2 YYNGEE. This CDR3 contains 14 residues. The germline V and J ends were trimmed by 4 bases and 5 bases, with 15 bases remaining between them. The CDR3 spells CASSNRQDPYGYTF. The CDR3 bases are TGTGCCAGCAGCAACCGACAGGACCCTTATGGCTACACCTTC.